Below, one TCR beta chain is given with its context. Antigen: not known. CDR1 MDHEN and CDR2 SYDVKM come from the germline V gene. Trimming left V 6 bases short and J 3 bases short, with 27 bases between. This CDR3 has 18 amino acids. The isolated RNA, all of it, was reverse transcribed, so expressed TCRB transcripts were what got sequenced. Assay used: immunoSEQ multiplex PCR; TCRdb lists only in-frame clones, some missing. This table holds about 40,000 clones, approximately 49% found once. This record belongs to a study of beta chain features in type 1 diabetes. Findings of the study overall: Healthy donors had naive, central memory and Treg TCRB repertoires that appeared less similar than those seen among patients.

The chain employs TRBV28 and TRBJ2-7; D possibly corresponds to TRBD2 (6 bases). The sequenced material came from central memory CD4+ T cells from blood. This clonotype originated in a woman aged 18-30 years in good health. The DNA of the CDR3 is TGTGCCAGCAGCGTCCCGGGACTTCGGTCCTCGGAGTACTACGAGCAGTACTTC. Amino acids: CASSVPGLRSSEYYEQYF.